This is a list of T cell receptor beta chains from one sample in a study of T cells after posttransplantation cyclophosphamide. Data came from immunoSEQ multiplex PCR; TCRdb stores just in-frame clones and leaves some out. There are 30,000 to 40,000 clones in the sample, none observed a single time. The specimen sequenced was PBMCs. The source of these receptors is a man aged 45-65 years in good health, CMV-negative, and a related stem cell transplant donor. CDR3s include the opening cysteine and the closing phenylalanine or tryptophan. The order of the fields is CDR3 length, J gene, V gene, CDR3 protein.

>13|TRBJ2-1|TRBV29-1
CSVASGSRNEQFF
>16|TRBJ2-5|TRBV7-6
CASSLMTGEGQETQYF
>12|TRBJ1-2|TRBV6-6
CASGTPNYGYTF
>12|TRBJ2-5|TRBV9
CASSVGGETQYF
>12|TRBJ1-4|TRBV19
CASSTTGRKLFF
>13|TRBJ1-1|TRBV10-3
CAIKMGGGTEAFF
>16|TRBJ2-3|TRBV11-2
CASSHPGGPPFDTQYF
>15|TRBJ1-1|TRBV5-4
CASSLGVTGSTEAFF
>18|TRBJ2-1|TRBV18
CASSPTDPGTFGYNEQFF
>14|TRBJ2-1|TRBV5-6
CASSMAAGVGEQFF
>15|TRBJ2-3|TRBV5-1
CASSPAGAGGDTQYF
>18|TRBJ1-5|TRBV19
CASSIRTLGDYSNQPQHF
>16|TRBJ2-2|TRBV25-1
CASAPLQGPNTGELFF
>11|TRBJ2-7|TRBV19
CASSIMSQQYF
>16|TRBJ2-2|TRBV30
CAWSPLTGRRYRELFF
>12|TRBJ2-3|TRBV7-2
CASSSGTDTQYF
>14|TRBJ2-7|TRBV18
CASSRAGALYEQYF
>15|TRBJ2-5|TRBV7-3
CASSLTGNSVETQYF
>12|TRBJ1-1|TRBV29-1
CSVGRGDTEAFF
>15|TRBJ2-5|TRBV6-5
CASSLYIAGRETQYF
>18|TRBJ2-6|TRBV5-5
CASSLGDRAGTGANVLTF
>15|TRBJ2-2|TRBV11-3
CASSRGGMNTGELFF
>14|TRBJ2-7|TRBV18
CASSPPFRSYEQYF
>14|TRBJ2-7|TRBV29-1
CSVEGHRGSGEQYF